This TCR beta chain was documented in a study of shared clonotypes between healthy human individuals. Per the germline V gene, CDR1 is MNHNS and CDR2 is SASEGT. V shed 2 bases and J 5 bases; nucleotides not matched to a gene: 14. CDR3 length equals 17 residues. TCRdb keeps only in-frame clones here, not all; method: immunoSEQ multiplex PCR. The data show 850,000 to 1,200,000 clones, about 77% seen once. This chain uses TRBV6-1 with TRBJ2-7; 8 positions match TRBD2. Sequencing was performed on memory CD4+ T cells sorted from blood. Described subset: CD45RA-negative fraction. This clonotype was sampled from a man aged 18 to 29 in good health. In DNA form, the CDR3 reads TGTGCCAGCAGTGAACGGGGGGGCGAGTTACGTAAAAACGAGCAGTACTTC. Protein product: CASSERGGELRKNEQYF.